The 7 T cell receptor beta chains given below trace back to one sample, sequenced in a study of blood T cell repertoires in COVID-19. Assay: immunoSEQ multiplex PCR; the TCRdb copy retains only in-frame clones and omits some. The sample yields 80,000 or so clones, approximately 82% seen once. The sequenced sample consisted of peripheral blood. Receptor source: a man aged 55 to 70 with acute or convalescent COVID-19.

This clone came up a few times. The chain combines TRBV1 with TRBJ1-3; the table's D call TRBD1 went unverified against the DNA. TRBV1 is an annotated pseudogene. This CDR3 has 20 residues. The CDR3 nucleotides read TGCACCAGCAGCCAAGAACGAACAGGGGTTTTAAGGGAATCTGGAAACACCATATATTTT. The encoded protein is CTSSQERTGVLRESGNTIYF.

The rearrangement joins TRBV12-3 or TRBV12-4 to TRBJ2-7; D is ambiguous. This CDR3 is 13 amino acids long. V was cut by 2 bases and J by 7 bases, with 12 bases left in between. The CDR3 protein is CASSLQATAEQYF. CDR3 sequence (DNA): TGTGCCAGCAGTTTACAGGCCACGGCAGAGCAGTACTTC.

The CDR3 reads CASSLGAGGQQPQHF. The CDR3 DNA reads as TGTGCCAGCAGCTTAGGGGCAGGGGGTCAACAGCCCCAGCATTTT. The V call is TRBV7-2, the J call TRBJ1-5; 7 bases map to TRBD1. V was pared by 1 base and J by 7 bases, with 7 bases of the junction left unmatched. The CDR3 is 15 residues long. Germline V CDR1 and CDR2: SGHTA, FQGNSA.

CDR3 sequence: CASSRGTSLNEQYF. The DNA of the CDR3 is TGTGCCAGCAGCCGCGGAACTAGCTTGAACGAGCAGTACTTC. This chain links TRBV6-2 or TRBV6-3 with TRBJ2-7; weak D call: TRBD2 (6 bases). Looked up from germline, CDR1 is MNHEY and CDR2 is SVGEGT. The CDR3 extends over 14 amino acids. The ends were cut back, 6 bases at V and 5 bases at J, with 17 bases in the middle.

V and J are TRBV29-1 and TRBJ2-1; 9 nucleotides match TRBD2. Per the germline V gene, CDR1 is SQVTM and CDR2 is ANQGSEA. V shed 8 bases, J shed 0 bases, and the junction held 5 bases outside the gene matches. This CDR3 is built from 14 residues. The CDR3 region has the DNA TGCAGCTGGCGGCGGGAGGGCTCCTACAATGAGCAGTTCTTC. As protein: CSWRREGSYNEQFF.

CDR3 protein: CASSGRTGWKPQHF. The CDR3 bases are TGTGCCAGTAGTGGACGGACAGGGTGGAAGCCCCAGCATTTT. The chain has TRBV19 and TRBJ1-5; 8 bases agree with TRBD1. The CDR3 is made up of 14 amino acids. Germline CDR1 is LNHDA and CDR2 is SQIVND (reference sequence). The V segment lost 5 bases and the J segment 8 bases; nucleotides outside the gene matches: 8.

This clone was seen only once. The CDR3 nucleotides read TGCGCCAGTGTCGTCCCGAACACTGAAGCTTTCTTT. Its translation is CASVVPNTEAFF. V usage is TRBV10-1 and J usage is TRBJ1-1; the D is unclear. The CDR3 extends over 12 amino acids. Trimming pared 9 bases from V and 1 base from J, leaving 9 bases between. Germline V gives CDR1 WNHNN, CDR2 SYGVQD (reference sequence).